Shown below are 5 T cell receptor beta chains from a single sample sequenced in a study of memory CD4+ T cells and cytomegalovirus serostatus. Method: immunoSEQ multiplex PCR; TCRdb's copy keeps in-frame clones and lacks some. The sample lists some 30,000 clones, about three quarters occurring once. Single viable CD3+CD4+CD8-CD45RO+ cells were sorted as the memory CD4+ T cells. The sample was memory CD4+ T cells from blood. The origin of the receptors is an adult in good health and CMV-seronegative. Some clones in this sample may be carry-over from other donors' samples.

The rearrangement joins TRBV19 to TRBJ1-2, with 7 bases lining up with TRBD1. Germline V gene data show CDR1 as LNHDA and CDR2 as SQIVND (reference sequence). V trimming: 4 bases; J trimming: 2 bases; junction bases outside the gene matches: 4. This CDR3 has 14 residues. The CDR3 region has the DNA TGTGCCAGTAGTACCGGGACAGACAACTATGGCTACACCTTC. Translated: CASSTGTDNYGYTF. The complete variable domain, with remaining parts taken from reference TRBV19 and TRBJ1-2, reads DGGITQSPKYLFRKEGQNVTLSCEQNLNHDAMYWYRQDPGQGLRLIYYSQIVNDFQKGDIAEGYSVSREKKESFPLTVTSAQKNPTAFYLCASSTGTDNYGYTFGSGTRLTVV.

This clone was seen once. The gene calls are TRBV6-1 and TRBJ1-1; no definite D call. The germline gives CDR1 MNHNS, CDR2 SASEGT. V lost 4 bases to trimming and J lost 2 bases, with 8 bases between them. This CDR3 has 13 residues. The CDR3 DNA reads as TGTGCCAGCAGTGTAACGGTTAACACTGAAGCTTTCTTT. The encoded protein is CASSVTVNTEAFF.

This clone has a handful of counts. J is TRBJ2-1 and V is TRBV5-8; 7 bases match TRBD1. J gave up 0 bases and V 0 bases, and 0 bases lay outside the gene matches. Germline assignment: CDR1 SGHTS and CDR2 YDEGEE. This CDR3 contains 15 residues. The CDR3 DNA sequence: TGTGCCAGCAGCTTGGGACAGGGCTCCTACAATGAGCAGTTCTTC. Residues: CASSLGQGSYNEQFF.

The chain links TRBV18 to TRBJ1-4; D remains ambiguous. Germline V gene sequence: CDR1 KGHSH, CDR2 LQKENI. V was shortened by 0 bases and J by 7 bases, with 6 bases between the two germline ends. This CDR3 has 13 residues. The CDR3, as DNA: TGTGCCAGCTCACCACCGTCGGCTGAAAAACTGTTTTTT. Its protein is CASSPPSAEKLFF. The whole variable domain, remainder taken from reference TRBV18 and TRBJ1-4, is NAGVMQNPRHLVRRRGQEARLRCSPMKGHSHVYWYRQLPEEGLKFMVYLQKENIIDESGMPKERFSAEFPKEGPSILRIQQVVRGDSAAYFCASSPPSAEKLFFGSGTQLSVL.

The chain combines TRBV19 with TRBJ1-6; D remains ambiguous. The V and J ends lost 3 bases and 7 bases respectively, with 10 bases between them. This CDR3 has 14 residues. Germline-derived CDR1 and CDR2 are LNHDA and SQIVND (reference sequence). The CDR3 DNA sequence: TGTGCCAGTAGTATCGCATCGGCCAATTCACCCCTCCACTTT. The encoded protein is CASSIASANSPLHF. Variable domain in full (rest from reference TRBV19 and TRBJ1-6): DGGITQSPKYLFRKEGQNVTLSCEQNLNHDAMYWYRQDPGQGLRLIYYSQIVNDFQKGDIAEGYSVSREKKESFPLTVTSAQKNPTAFYLCASSIASANSPLHFGNGTRLTVT.